This T cell receptor beta chain was recorded in a study of cytomegalovirus exposure and HLA in healthy donors. Notes on the study in general: The study listed 164 cytomegalovirus-associated TCR beta chains.

With respect to this clone: No antigen is known for it.

Here immunoSEQ multiplex PCR was the method, and the copy in TCRdb shows in-frame clones only, minus some. Of about 160,000 clones listed, roughly 89% are singletons. The CDR3 covers 17 residues. Unmatched junction bases numbered 9, after V lost 1 base and J lost 5 bases. Germline CDR1 LGHNA, CDR2 YNFKEQ. Sequenced: PBMCs. This rearrangement joins TRBV4-2 to TRBJ2-5, with TRBD1 matching 11 bases. This receptor was taken from a woman between 18 and 29 years old in good health and CMV-seropositive. The CDR3 loop is CASSQGDRGMWRETQYF. The CDR3 nucleotides read TGTGCCAGCAGCCAAGGGGACAGGGGGATGTGGAGGGAGACCCAGTACTTC.